Listed below are T cell receptor beta chains from one sample, sequenced in a study of cytomegalovirus exposure and HLA in healthy donors. Repertoires were generated with immunoSEQ multiplex PCR, while TCRdb's copy carries only in-frame clones and drops some. Its listing shows 100,000 to 150,000 clones. What was sequenced was PBMCs. Receptors originate from a man aged 18 to 29 in good health and CMV-seronegative. CDR3s include the opening cysteine and the closing phenylalanine or tryptophan. The order of the fields is J gene, D gene, V gene, CDR3 DNA, CDR3 protein. The D gene is left open where the match is weak.

J gene: TRBJ1-4; D gene: TRBD1; V gene: TRBV9; CDR3 DNA: TGTGCCAGCAGCGTCCGCCGGGACAGCCCTGAAACAACTAATGAAAAACTGTTTTTT; CDR3 protein: CASSVRRDSPETTNEKLFF
J gene: TRBJ2-5; D gene: TRBD2; V gene: TRBV19; CDR3 DNA: TGTGCCAGTTCTTTAGCGGGAATCCAAGGGACCCAGTACTTC; CDR3 protein: CASSLAGIQGTQYF
J gene: TRBJ1-5; D gene: NA; V gene: TRBV5-3; CDR3 DNA: TGTGCCAGAAGCAAAAGCGGGACCGTTAATCAGCCCCAGCATTTT; CDR3 protein: CARSKSGTVNQPQHF
J gene: TRBJ2-5; D gene: NA; V gene: TRBV18; CDR3 DNA: TGTGCCAGCTCCCCTGGACAGCAAGAGACCCAGTACTTC; CDR3 protein: CASSPGQQETQYF
J gene: TRBJ1-1; D gene: TRBD1; V gene: TRBV7-9; CDR3 DNA: TGTGCCAGCAGCTCGGGACAGGGGGCGCGCACTGAAGCTTTCTTT; CDR3 protein: CASSSGQGARTEAFF
J gene: TRBJ2-1; D gene: TRBD2; V gene: TRBV9; CDR3 DNA: TGTGCCAGCAGCGTAGAAGCTCCGGGAGGCTACAATGAGCAGTTCTTC; CDR3 protein: CASSVEAPGGYNEQFF
J gene: TRBJ1-3; D gene: NA; V gene: TRBV19; CDR3 DNA: TGTGCCAGTACCGTAGCGGCAGATGGAAACACCATATATTTT; CDR3 protein: CASTVAADGNTIYF
J gene: TRBJ2-5; D gene: NA; V gene: TRBV7-9; CDR3 DNA: TGTGCCAGCAGCTCTCAGGACCGAGGGATCCAAGAGACCCAGTACTTC; CDR3 protein: CASSSQDRGIQETQYF
J gene: TRBJ2-7; D gene: NA; V gene: TRBV30; CDR3 DNA: TGTGCCTGGAGCGGAATTCGACTAGGGAGCTCCTACGAGCAGTACTTC; CDR3 protein: CAWSGIRLGSSYEQYF
J gene: TRBJ2-1; D gene: TRBD1; V gene: TRBV5-1; CDR3 DNA: TGCGCCAGCAGCCCGGACAGGACTTACAATGAGCAGTTCTTC; CDR3 protein: CASSPDRTYNEQFF
J gene: TRBJ2-7; D gene: TRBD2; V gene: TRBV6-5; CDR3 DNA: TGTGCCAGCCTAGCGGGACCAAGCTACGAGCAGTACTTC; CDR3 protein: CASLAGPSYEQYF
J gene: TRBJ1-3; D gene: NA; V gene: TRBV19; CDR3 DNA: TGTGCCAGTAGTATCGCCGAGCTCTCTGGAAACACCATATATTTT; CDR3 protein: CASSIAELSGNTIYF
J gene: TRBJ2-7; D gene: TRBD2; V gene: TRBV5-1; CDR3 DNA: TGCGCCAGCAGCTTTGTAGCGGGGGACTACGAGCAGTACTTC; CDR3 protein: CASSFVAGDYEQYF
J gene: TRBJ2-7; D gene: NA; V gene: TRBV6-4; CDR3 DNA: TGTGCCAGCTCTCCAGGGTCCTCCTACGAGCAGTACTTC; CDR3 protein: CASSPGSSYEQYF
J gene: TRBJ2-2; D gene: NA; V gene: TRBV7-2; CDR3 DNA: TGTGCCAGCAGCCTTTGGGGCAGGACCGGGGAGCTGTTTTTT; CDR3 protein: CASSLWGRTGELFF
J gene: TRBJ2-7; D gene: TRBD1; V gene: TRBV15; CDR3 DNA: TGTGCCACCAGCGAGGAAGCCGGGACAGGGTTTTTAGAGCAGTACTTC; CDR3 protein: CATSEEAGTGFLEQYF
J gene: TRBJ1-3; D gene: NA; V gene: TRBV18; CDR3 DNA: TGTGCCAGCTCACCGTTCAGTGACAGTCCCTCTGGAAACACCATATATTTT; CDR3 protein: CASSPFSDSPSGNTIYF
J gene: TRBJ2-7; D gene: NA; V gene: TRBV6-5; CDR3 DNA: TGTGCCAGCAGTTCCGACAGGACTGAGCAGTACTTC; CDR3 protein: CASSSDRTEQYF
J gene: TRBJ2-3; D gene: TRBD2; V gene: TRBV9; CDR3 DNA: TGTGCCAGCAGCGAACGGGCGGGGGGGCCAGATACGCAGTATTTT; CDR3 protein: CASSERAGGPDTQYF
J gene: TRBJ2-7; D gene: NA; V gene: TRBV6-5; CDR3 DNA: TGTGCCAGCAGTTACGACAGTTCCTACGAGCAGTACTTC; CDR3 protein: CASSYDSSYEQYF
J gene: TRBJ2-1; D gene: NA; V gene: TRBV6-5; CDR3 DNA: TGTGCCAGCAGGTCTTTGCAGGAGCAGTTCTTC; CDR3 protein: CASRSLQEQFF
J gene: TRBJ1-2; D gene: TRBD1; V gene: TRBV5-1; CDR3 DNA: TGCGCCAGCAGCTCAACAGGGGCCTATGGCTACACCTTC; CDR3 protein: CASSSTGAYGYTF
J gene: TRBJ2-5; D gene: TRBD1; V gene: TRBV7-2; CDR3 DNA: TGTGCCAGCAGCTCCGGACAGGGGTACCAAGAGACCCAGTACTTC; CDR3 protein: CASSSGQGYQETQYF
J gene: TRBJ1-1; D gene: TRBD1; V gene: TRBV5-1; CDR3 DNA: TGCGCCAGCAGCTTTTTAGAGGGGGCGCGGACTGAAGCTTTCTTT; CDR3 protein: CASSFLEGARTEAFF
J gene: TRBJ2-7; D gene: TRBD1; V gene: TRBV27; CDR3 DNA: TGTGCCAGCAGTCAGAGAGACAGGGCCTACGAGCAGTACTTC; CDR3 protein: CASSQRDRAYEQYF
J gene: TRBJ2-1; D gene: TRBD1; V gene: TRBV6-5; CDR3 DNA: TGTGCCAGCAGGTATACCGGGACAGGAAGGAATGAGCAGTTCTTC; CDR3 protein: CASRYTGTGRNEQFF
J gene: TRBJ1-3; D gene: NA; V gene: TRBV10-3; CDR3 DNA: TGTGCCATCAAAATAAGTCCCCAGGCCGCCGACGATCTGGCTGGAAACACCATATATTTT; CDR3 protein: CAIKISPQAADDLAGNTIYF
J gene: TRBJ2-6; D gene: NA; V gene: TRBV28; CDR3 DNA: TGTGCCACCCTCCTAGTCGCAGCTGGGGCCAACGTCCTGACTTTC; CDR3 protein: CATLLVAAGANVLTF
J gene: TRBJ2-1; D gene: NA; V gene: TRBV5-1; CDR3 DNA: TGCGCCAGCAGCTTCGCTAGTGAGCAGTTCTTC; CDR3 protein: CASSFASEQFF
J gene: TRBJ2-3; D gene: NA; V gene: TRBV11-3; CDR3 DNA: TGTGCCAGCAGCCGGGGCACAGATACGCAGTATTTT; CDR3 protein: CASSRGTDTQYF
J gene: TRBJ1-1; D gene: NA; V gene: TRBV11-2; CDR3 DNA: TGTGCCAGCAGCTCGTCGGACAGGAACACTGAAGCTTTCTTT; CDR3 protein: CASSSSDRNTEAFF
J gene: TRBJ2-7; D gene: NA; V gene: TRBV6-1; CDR3 DNA: TGTGCCAGCAGTGGTCAACCCAGGGGTGAGCAGTACTTC; CDR3 protein: CASSGQPRGEQYF
J gene: TRBJ1-2; D gene: NA; V gene: TRBV28; CDR3 DNA: TGTGCCAGCAGCTTGACTTTTGCCCCGTATGGCTACACCTTC; CDR3 protein: CASSLTFAPYGYTF
J gene: TRBJ2-7; D gene: TRBD2; V gene: TRBV7-8; CDR3 DNA: TGTGCCAGCAGCCCCTCCCTTAGCGGGGGATACGAGCAGTACTTC; CDR3 protein: CASSPSLSGGYEQYF
J gene: TRBJ1-4; D gene: NA; V gene: TRBV6-5; CDR3 DNA: TGTGCCACATCGTCGGAGGCAACTAATGAAAAACTGTTTTTT; CDR3 protein: CATSSEATNEKLFF
J gene: TRBJ2-6; D gene: NA; V gene: TRBV2; CDR3 DNA: TGTGCCAGCAGGGGTAGGGGCTTTCGTTTCTCTGGGGCCAACGTCCTGACTTTC; CDR3 protein: CASRGRGFRFSGANVLTF
J gene: TRBJ2-2; D gene: TRBD1; V gene: TRBV6-6; CDR3 DNA: TGTGCCAGCAGACGACAGGGTGTTATCACCGGGGAGCTGTTTTTT; CDR3 protein: CASRRQGVITGELFF
J gene: TRBJ1-2; D gene: NA; V gene: TRBV5-1; CDR3 DNA: TGCGCCAGCAGCTTGGAGGACAGTAACTATGGCTACACCTTC; CDR3 protein: CASSLEDSNYGYTF
J gene: TRBJ1-2; D gene: TRBD1; V gene: TRBV5-4; CDR3 DNA: TGTGCCAGCAGCTTCGACAGGGGTGGCTACACCTTC; CDR3 protein: CASSFDRGGYTF
J gene: TRBJ2-1; D gene: NA; V gene: TRBV6-1; CDR3 DNA: TGTGCCAGCACCCCGGGACTCGTCTCTGGTGAGCAGTTCTTC; CDR3 protein: CASTPGLVSGEQFF
J gene: TRBJ2-7; D gene: NA; V gene: TRBV5-1; CDR3 DNA: TGCGCCAGCGGGGGGGGGACAGGAGCTTACGAGCAGTACTTC; CDR3 protein: CASGGGTGAYEQYF
J gene: TRBJ1-4; D gene: NA; V gene: TRBV5-1; CDR3 DNA: TGCGCCAGCAGCTCTGGGAGTGGGCCGCCTAATGAAAAACTGTTTTTT; CDR3 protein: CASSSGSGPPNEKLFF
J gene: TRBJ2-2; D gene: NA; V gene: TRBV28; CDR3 DNA: TGTGCCAGCAGTTTTATCTACACCGGGGAGCTGTTTTTT; CDR3 protein: CASSFIYTGELFF
J gene: TRBJ2-5; D gene: TRBD2; V gene: TRBV9; CDR3 DNA: TGTGCCAGCAGCGTAGCTACGAGCGGGGGGGCCCAGTACTTC; CDR3 protein: CASSVATSGGAQYF
J gene: TRBJ2-7; D gene: TRBD1; V gene: TRBV28; CDR3 DNA: TGTGCCAGCAGCCATAGGGGGCGACCCTACGAGCAGTACTTC; CDR3 protein: CASSHRGRPYEQYF
J gene: TRBJ1-1; D gene: NA; V gene: TRBV11-3; CDR3 DNA: TGTGCCAGCAGTTTCCTCCCAGACACTGAAGCTTTCTTT; CDR3 protein: CASSFLPDTEAFF
J gene: TRBJ2-3; D gene: TRBD2; V gene: TRBV18; CDR3 DNA: TGTGCCAGCTCACCTGGGACTAGCGGGAGGGCCGTGTGGTATTTT; CDR3 protein: CASSPGTSGRAVWYF
J gene: TRBJ2-3; D gene: TRBD1; V gene: TRBV4-3; CDR3 DNA: TGCGCCAGCAGCCGAGGGGGCAGGGAGAGTGGGGATACGCAGTATTTT; CDR3 protein: CASSRGGRESGDTQYF
J gene: TRBJ1-2; D gene: NA; V gene: TRBV6-4; CDR3 DNA: TGTGCCAGCAGTGAATCCCCTACCGGTCTCTATGGCTACACCTTC; CDR3 protein: CASSESPTGLYGYTF
J gene: TRBJ2-2; D gene: NA; V gene: TRBV2; CDR3 DNA: TGTGCCAGCCGCGCCAGCGGACACACCGGGGAGCTGTTTTTT; CDR3 protein: CASRASGHTGELFF
J gene: TRBJ2-5; D gene: TRBD1; V gene: TRBV7-2; CDR3 DNA: TGTGCCAGCAGCGCCGGACAGGGGACAGAGACCCAGTACTTC; CDR3 protein: CASSAGQGTETQYF
J gene: TRBJ1-2; D gene: TRBD1; V gene: TRBV18; CDR3 DNA: TGTGCCAGCTCGCCGTCCCGGGACAGGGGACGGTATGGCTACACCTTC; CDR3 protein: CASSPSRDRGRYGYTF
J gene: TRBJ2-7; D gene: NA; V gene: TRBV7-9; CDR3 DNA: TGTGCCAGCAGCTCGGGGGTACGCTACGAGCAGTACTTC; CDR3 protein: CASSSGVRYEQYF
J gene: TRBJ2-1; D gene: TRBD2; V gene: TRBV5-6; CDR3 DNA: TGTGCCAGCAGCTCGGGGGGAGGGTATGAGCAGTTCTTC; CDR3 protein: CASSSGGGYEQFF